This is a list of T cell receptor beta chains from one sample in a study of blood T cell repertoires in COVID-19. The protocol was immunoSEQ multiplex PCR, while the TCRdb copy is restricted to in-frame clones and leaves out a portion. The sample has under 100,000 clones, 65% to 80% seen once. Sequences were obtained from peripheral blood. The source of these receptors is a woman aged 80 or over with active or convalescent COVID-19. The CDR3 runs from the conserved cysteine through the conserved F or W. D genes are given only for firm matches. Some rows mark clone size as missing; the rest say once, few, many or name a class of expanded clone.

d_call	v_call	j_call	clone_size	cdr3_nt	cdr3_aa
.	TRBV13	TRBJ2-1	once	TGTGCCAGCAGCTCTCCCAGGGATTCGGCTGGTAATGAGCAGTTCTTC	CASSSPRDSAGNEQFF
TRBD1	TRBV9	TRBJ2-2	.	TGTGCCAGCAGCTCTAAAACAGGGGGTACCGGGGAGCTGTTTTTT	CASSSKTGGTGELFF
TRBD1	TRBV6-5	TRBJ2-7	.	TGTGCCAGCCGAACAGGGGGAGAGGTATCCGAGCAGTACTTC	CASRTGGEVSEQYF
.	TRBV4-3	TRBJ1-6	.	TGCGCCAGCAGCCAAGACCGGGGTTCACCCCTCCACTTT	CASSQDRGSPLHF
.	TRBV7-2	TRBJ1-1	.	TGTGCCAGCAGCTTATTAGTAAATGAGGACACTGAAGCTTTCTTT	CASSLLVNEDTEAFF
TRBD1	TRBV28	TRBJ1-1	.	TGTGCCAGCAGTTTCCTCGGGACAGGGAACACTGAAGCTTTCTTT	CASSFLGTGNTEAFF
.	TRBV6-5	TRBJ2-6	.	TGTGCCAGCAGGGCACCGGGAGCCAACGTCCTGACTTTC	CASRAPGANVLTF
TRBD1	TRBV6-5	TRBJ2-1	.	TGTGCCAGCAGTAAGACAGGGGACTCCTACAATGAGCAGTTCTTC	CASSKTGDSYNEQFF
.	TRBV7-3	TRBJ2-6	.	TGTGCCAGCAGCATTACAGGGACTGGGGCCAACGTCCTGACTTTC	CASSITGTGANVLTF
TRBD1	TRBV27	TRBJ1-2	.	TGTGCCAGCAGTTATCAGGGGGTCTATGGCTACACCTTC	CASSYQGVYGYTF
.	TRBV28	TRBJ1-3	few	TGTGCCAGCAGTTTGGGGAGCTCTGGAAACACCATATATTTT	CASSLGSSGNTIYF
.	TRBV4-2	TRBJ1-1	.	TGTGCCAGCAGCCGCCTCGGGGGGAGAACTGAAGCTTTCTTT	CASSRLGGRTEAFF
TRBD1	TRBV5-5	TRBJ2-6	.	TGTGCCAGCAGCACGGGACAGGAATACTCTGGGGCCAACGTCCTGACTTTC	CASSTGQEYSGANVLTF
.	TRBV5-3	TRBJ1-2	many	TGTGCCAGAAGCTGGTCGGGGGAGCGGGATGGCTACACCTTC	CARSWSGERDGYTF
TRBD2	TRBV4-3	TRBJ2-5	.	TGCGCCAGCAGCCAAGCCGGGACTAGCGAGGTGGCGGCCGAGACCCAGTACTTC	CASSQAGTSEVAAETQYF
TRBD1	TRBV5-5	TRBJ2-7	once	TGTGCCAGCAGCTTGCAGGACAGGGGCACAGGGGAGCAGTACTTC	CASSLQDRGTGEQYF
.	TRBV6-5	TRBJ1-1	.	TGTGCCAGCAGTTACCAGGGTTTGATGAACACTGAAGCTTTCTTT	CASSYQGLMNTEAFF
.	TRBV6-1	TRBJ1-2	.	TGTGCCAGCGCCGACCCGGGGAGAGGTGGCTACACCTTC	CASADPGRGGYTF
TRBD1	TRBV28	TRBJ1-4	.	TGTGCCAGCAGGGGAGGGGGACAGGGGAAGGAAAAACTGTTTTTT	CASRGGGQGKEKLFF
.	TRBV5-5	TRBJ1-6	few	TGTGCCAGCAGCTTGGCCGGAGTGGGGACTGATTCACCCCTCCACTTT	CASSLAGVGTDSPLHF
TRBD2	TRBV7-7	TRBJ2-5	.	TGTGCTAGCAGCCCCGGGGGGGAAGCTGAGACCCAGTACTTC	CASSPGGEAETQYF
TRBD2	TRBV24-1	TRBJ2-1	.	TGTGCCACCAGTGACACCACTAGCGCGATGAGAGATGAGCAGTTCTTC	CATSDTTSAMRDEQFF
.	TRBV7-2	TRBJ2-7	.	TGTGCCAGCAGCCCCCAGGTCGGGGTTACCTCCTACGAGCAGTACTTC	CASSPQVGVTSYEQYF
.	TRBV6-5	TRBJ1-6	.	TGTGCCAGCTCTGATTACAGGGCGTATAATTCACCCCTCCACTTT	CASSDYRAYNSPLHF
.	TRBV5-4	TRBJ1-2	.	TGTGCCAGCAGCCCTCAGTTGTCCTATGGCTACACCTTC	CASSPQLSYGYTF
TRBD1	TRBV27	TRBJ2-7	few	TGTGCCAGCAGTTCCTACCGACAGGGCTACGAGCAGTACTTC	CASSSYRQGYEQYF
.	TRBV11-1	TRBJ1-2	few	TGTGCCAGCAGCTCCGACAGCCAGTACTATGGCTACACCTTC	CASSSDSQYYGYTF
.	TRBV10-2	TRBJ1-6	.	TGCGCCAGCAAAAAACAGGGATTCTCCTATAATTCACCCCTCCACTTT	CASKKQGFSYNSPLHF
TRBD1	TRBV18	TRBJ2-3	.	TGTGCCAGCTCACTCCCGGGACAGAACACAGATACGCAGTATTTT	CASSLPGQNTDTQYF
TRBD1	TRBV7-2	TRBJ2-3	many	TGTGCCAGCAGCCCACGACAGGGGGGGAGCACAGATACGCAGTATTTT	CASSPRQGGSTDTQYF
TRBD2	TRBV6-2/TRBV6-3	TRBJ2-2	few	TGTGCCAGCAGTAGCGGGAGAAACACCGGGGAGCTGTTTTTT	CASSSGRNTGELFF
.	TRBV2	TRBJ2-5	once	TGTGCCAGCAGTGCCCTCACAGGGAGTGGGCAAGAGACCCAGTACTTC	CASSALTGSGQETQYF
TRBD1	TRBV19	TRBJ2-7	.	TGTGCCAGTAGCAGGGACAGCAGCTCCTACGAGCAGTACTTC	CASSRDSSSYEQYF
.	TRBV6-2/TRBV6-3	TRBJ1-5	.	TGTGCCAGCAGTTCTCCTACAGGTCCTAGCAATCAGCCCCAGCATTTT	CASSSPTGPSNQPQHF
TRBD2	TRBV29-1	TRBJ2-5	.	TGCAGCGTCGGACGCGGGGGCCAAGAGACCCAGTACTTC	CSVGRGGQETQYF
.	TRBV7-2	TRBJ1-5	.	TGTGCCAGCAGCTTAGAAGGTCCAGGAGGGCAGCCCCAGCATTTT	CASSLEGPGGQPQHF
.	TRBV15	TRBJ1-2	few	TGTGCCACCAGCAGAGAGACACAGGGAAATCTCTATGGCTACACCTTC	CATSRETQGNLYGYTF
TRBD1	TRBV19	TRBJ2-6	.	TGTGCCAGTAGTCCAAAAGGGGGCCTCAGCCTAGGCTCTGGGGCCAACGTCCTGACTTTC	CASSPKGGLSLGSGANVLTF
.	TRBV30	TRBJ1-1	.	TGTGCCTACAAGACAGGTTACGGGCTTGAAGCTTTCTTT	CAYKTGYGLEAFF
.	TRBV7-9	TRBJ1-2	many	TGTGCCAGCAGCTCACACGACAGTACTAACTATGGCTACACCTTC	CASSSHDSTNYGYTF
.	TRBV28	TRBJ1-2	.	TGTGCCAGCAGCCTCCAAGGGGACGGGGGGATATATGGCTACACCTTC	CASSLQGDGGIYGYTF
TRBD1	TRBV5-1	TRBJ2-2	.	TGCGCCAGCAGCTTGTATGACAGGGATAACGGGGAGCTGTTTTTT	CASSLYDRDNGELFF
.	TRBV11-2	TRBJ2-2	.	TGTGCCAGCGGAAAAACAGCGAACACCGGGGAGCTGTTTTTT	CASGKTANTGELFF
.	TRBV9	TRBJ2-3	.	TGTGCCAGCAGCGTAGCTCGCGGAGATACGCAGTATTTT	CASSVARGDTQYF
.	TRBV5-4	TRBJ2-2	.	TGTGCCAGCAGCCCGCGTGAGGGCGCAGACACCGGGGAGCTGTTTTTT	CASSPREGADTGELFF
TRBD1	TRBV27	TRBJ2-2	.	TGTGCCAGCAGTCCTGGACAGGGGGGGACCGGGGAGCTGTTTTTT	CASSPGQGGTGELFF
TRBD1	TRBV6-5	TRBJ2-1	.	TGTGCCAGCAAATACGGGACAGGGTATAACAATGAGCAGTTCTTC	CASKYGTGYNNEQFF
.	TRBV5-5	TRBJ1-5	.	TGTGCCAGCAGTCTTGCCAGGGATCAGCCCCAGCATTTT	CASSLARDQPQHF
TRBD1	TRBV4-1	TRBJ2-2	once	TGCGCCAGCAGCCTCCAGGGGGCAAACACCGGGGAGCTGTTTTTT	CASSLQGANTGELFF
TRBD1	TRBV30	TRBJ1-5	.	TGTGCCTGTAAACAGGGGAATCAGCCCCAGCATTTT	CACKQGNQPQHF
TRBD1	TRBV2	TRBJ1-6	.	TGTGCCAGCAGCTCCGACAGGGGCCCATCACCCCTCCACTTT	CASSSDRGPSPLHF
TRBD1	TRBV5-1	TRBJ1-1	.	TGCGCCAGCAGCTTGGGACAGGGAGAAGCTTTCTTT	CASSLGQGEAFF
TRBD1	TRBV19	TRBJ2-2	.	TGTGCCAGTAGTGCCACGGACAGGGTCCCCGTCTCCAACACCGGGGAGCTGTTTTTT	CASSATDRVPVSNTGELFF
.	TRBV19	TRBJ2-7	.	TGTGCCAGTAGTGGGACATCTTCCTACGAGCAGTACTTC	CASSGTSSYEQYF
TRBD1	TRBV19	TRBJ1-6	.	TGTGCCAGTTGCGACAGGGGTTATAATTCACCCCTCCACTTT	CASCDRGYNSPLHF
TRBD1	TRBV6-5	TRBJ2-1	.	TGTGCCAGCAGGGGGGACAGGGGGCCAGAAAATGAGCAGTTCTTC	CASRGDRGPENEQFF
.	TRBV7-2	TRBJ1-6	.	TGTGCCAGCAGCACCCTTCGGGGTCGCGGTAATTCACCCCTCCACTTT	CASSTLRGRGNSPLHF